The entry that follows covers one T cell receptor beta chain sequence. What it binds is not known. In germline, CDR1 is SQVTM, CDR2 ANQGSEA. CDR3 length: 13 amino acids. Trimming cost V 5 bases and J 0 bases, with 8 bases left between them. PCR employed 60 Vbeta and 13 Jbeta primers. The data were produced by immunoSEQ multiplex PCR, yet TCRdb's version contains in-frame clones alone and is incomplete. The sample has fewer than 250,000 clones, over 60% seen once. This specimen belongs to a study of cytomegalovirus exposure and HLA in healthy donors. Overall study results and limits: Trimming of TCR beta V- and J-genes showed a link, identified in a later analysis, to a missense DCLRE1C variant. In vitro assays verified that a few CMV-associated chains recognized CMV antigens specifically.

Sequencing was done on a sample of PBMCs. This clonotype originated in a woman between 40 and 55 years old in good health and CMV-seronegative. The rearrangement links TRBV29-1 to TRBJ1-3; D unclear. The CDR3 sequence is CSVNEVSGNTIYF. The DNA of the CDR3 is TGCAGCGTTAACGAGGTCTCTGGAAACACCATATATTTT.